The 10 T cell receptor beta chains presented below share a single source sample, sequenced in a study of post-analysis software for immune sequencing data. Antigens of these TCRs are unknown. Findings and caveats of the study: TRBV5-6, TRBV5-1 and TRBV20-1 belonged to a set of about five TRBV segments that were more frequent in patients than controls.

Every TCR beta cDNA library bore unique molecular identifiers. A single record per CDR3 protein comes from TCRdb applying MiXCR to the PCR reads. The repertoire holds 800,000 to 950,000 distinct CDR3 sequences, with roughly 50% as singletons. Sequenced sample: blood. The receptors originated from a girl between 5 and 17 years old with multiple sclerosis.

The DNA for the CDR3 is TGCAGCGTTGGATGGGGCCGATCTACCAATCAGCCCCAGCATTTT. Translation: CSVGWGRSTNQPQHF. This chain joins TRBV29-1 and TRBJ1-5, with a tentative D call TRBD1 (5 bases). Germline CDR1 and CDR2: SQVTM and ANQGSEA. V dropped 4 bases and J dropped 3 bases, with 16 bases sitting between them. This CDR3 region has 15 residues.

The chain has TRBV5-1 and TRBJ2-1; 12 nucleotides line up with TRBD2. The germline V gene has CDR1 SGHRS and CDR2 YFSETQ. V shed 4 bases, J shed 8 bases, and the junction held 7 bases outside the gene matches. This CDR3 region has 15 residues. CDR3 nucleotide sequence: TGCGCCAGCAGCGAAGGACTAGCGGGATCCTATGAGCAGTTCTTC. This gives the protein CASSEGLAGSYEQFF.

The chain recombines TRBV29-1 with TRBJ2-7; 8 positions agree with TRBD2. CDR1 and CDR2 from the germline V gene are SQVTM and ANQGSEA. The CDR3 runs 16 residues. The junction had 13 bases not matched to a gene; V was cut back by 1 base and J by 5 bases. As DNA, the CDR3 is TGCAGCGTTGAAGGGGGTTCCGGGACTAGTCTAAACGAGCAGTACTTC. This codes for CSVEGGSGTSLNEQYF.

The CDR3 reads CASSSLAGAYNEQFF. DNA of the CDR3: TGTGCCAGCAGCTCGTTAGCGGGGGCCTACAATGAGCAGTTCTTC. The rearrangement links TRBV7-6 to TRBJ2-1; TRBD2 matches at 9 bases. This CDR3 spans 15 amino acids. Per the germline V gene, CDR1 is SGHVS and CDR2 is FNYEAQ. V lost 4 bases, J lost 2 bases, and 3 bases stayed unmatched.

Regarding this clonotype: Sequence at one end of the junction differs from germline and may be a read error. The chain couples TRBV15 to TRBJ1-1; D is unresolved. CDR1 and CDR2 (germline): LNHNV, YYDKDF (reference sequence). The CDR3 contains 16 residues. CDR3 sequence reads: CATSRGPPGVKTEAFF. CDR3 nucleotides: TGTGCCACCAGCAGAGGTCCACCTGGGGTGAAGACTGAAGCTTTCTTT.

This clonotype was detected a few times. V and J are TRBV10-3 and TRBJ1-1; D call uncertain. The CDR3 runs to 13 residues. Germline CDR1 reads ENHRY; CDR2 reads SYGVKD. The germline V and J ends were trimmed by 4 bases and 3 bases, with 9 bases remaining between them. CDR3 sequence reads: CAISVETHTEAFF. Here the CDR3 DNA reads TGTGCCATCAGTGTAGAGACCCACACTGAAGCTTTCTTT.

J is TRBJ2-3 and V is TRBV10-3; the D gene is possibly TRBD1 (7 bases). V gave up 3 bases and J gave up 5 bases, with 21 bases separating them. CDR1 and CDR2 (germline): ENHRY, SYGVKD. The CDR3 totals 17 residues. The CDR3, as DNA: TGTGCCATCAGTGAAGCGGTGACAGGGAGGTGGGAAGATACGCAGTATTTT. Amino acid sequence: CAISEAVTGRWEDTQYF.

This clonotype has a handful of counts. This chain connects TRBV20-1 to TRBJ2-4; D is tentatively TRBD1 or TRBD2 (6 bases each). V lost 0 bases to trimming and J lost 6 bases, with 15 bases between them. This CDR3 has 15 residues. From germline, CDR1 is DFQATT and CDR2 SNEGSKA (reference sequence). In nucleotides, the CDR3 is TGCAGTGCTAGAGATGTCGGGAGAGGGGGAAACATTCAGTACTTC. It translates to CSARDVGRGGNIQYF.

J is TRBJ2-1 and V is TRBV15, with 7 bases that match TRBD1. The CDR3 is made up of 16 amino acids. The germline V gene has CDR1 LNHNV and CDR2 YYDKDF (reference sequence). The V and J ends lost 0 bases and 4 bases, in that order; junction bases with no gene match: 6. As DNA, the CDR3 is TGTGCCACCAGCAGAGATCTAGGGGACAGTTACAATGAGCAGTTCTTC. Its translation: CATSRDLGDSYNEQFF. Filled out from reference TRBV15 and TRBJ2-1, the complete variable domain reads DAMVIQNPRYQVTQFGKPVTLSCSQTLNHNVMYWYQQKSSQAPKLLFHYYDKDFNNEADTPDNFQSRRPNTSFCFLDIRSPGLGDTAMYLCATSRDLGDSYNEQFFGPGTRLTVL.

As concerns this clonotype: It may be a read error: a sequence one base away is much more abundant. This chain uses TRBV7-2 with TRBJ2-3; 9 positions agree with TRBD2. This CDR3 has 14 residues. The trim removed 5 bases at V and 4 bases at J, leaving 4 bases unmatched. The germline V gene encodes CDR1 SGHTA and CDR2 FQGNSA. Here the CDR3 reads CASSQGLAPDTQYF. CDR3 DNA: TGTGCCAGCAGCCAGGGACTAGCCCCAGATACGCAGTATTTT. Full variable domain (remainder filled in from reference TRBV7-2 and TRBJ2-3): GAGVSQSPSNKVTEKGKDVELRCDPISGHTALYWYRQSLGQGLEFLIYFQGNSAPDKSGLPSDRFSAERTGGSVSTLTIQRTQQEDSAVYLCASSQGLAPDTQYFGPGTRLTVL.